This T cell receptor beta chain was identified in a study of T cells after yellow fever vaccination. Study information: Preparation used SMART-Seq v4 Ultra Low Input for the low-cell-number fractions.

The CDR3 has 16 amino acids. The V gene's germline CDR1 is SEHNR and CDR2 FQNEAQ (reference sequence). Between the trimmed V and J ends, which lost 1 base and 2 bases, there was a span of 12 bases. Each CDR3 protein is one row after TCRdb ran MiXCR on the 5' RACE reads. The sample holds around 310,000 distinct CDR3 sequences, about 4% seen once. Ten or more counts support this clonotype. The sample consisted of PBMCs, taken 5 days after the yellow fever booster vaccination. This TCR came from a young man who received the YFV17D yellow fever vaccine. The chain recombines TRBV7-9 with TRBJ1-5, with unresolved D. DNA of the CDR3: TGTGCCAGCAGCTTAGATGTCGGGGATGGCAATCAGCCCCAGCATTTT. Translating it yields CASSLDVGDGNQPQHF. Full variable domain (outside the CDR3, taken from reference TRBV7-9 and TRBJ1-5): DTGVSQNPRHKITKRGQNVTFRCDPISEHNRLYWYRQTLGQGPEFLTYFQNEAQLEKSRLLSDRFSAERPKGSFSTLEIQRTEQGDSAMYLCASSLDVGDGNQPQHFGDGTRLSIL.